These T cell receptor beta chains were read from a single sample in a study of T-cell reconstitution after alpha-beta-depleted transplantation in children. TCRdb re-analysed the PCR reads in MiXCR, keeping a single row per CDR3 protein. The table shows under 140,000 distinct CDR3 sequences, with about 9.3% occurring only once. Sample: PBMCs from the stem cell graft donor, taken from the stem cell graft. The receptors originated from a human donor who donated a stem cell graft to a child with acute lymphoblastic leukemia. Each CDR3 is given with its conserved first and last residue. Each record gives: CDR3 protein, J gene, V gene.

CDR3 protein: CASTPGRPIGTGELFF
J gene: TRBJ2-2
V gene: TRBV12-3/TRBV12-4

CDR3 protein: CASSLNPRGQYF
J gene: TRBJ2-3
V gene: TRBV5-5

CDR3 protein: CASSLQPSYNEQFF
J gene: TRBJ2-1
V gene: TRBV5-1

CDR3 protein: CASSLREGSYEQYF
J gene: TRBJ2-7
V gene: TRBV27

CDR3 protein: CASSLGQTYEQYF
J gene: TRBJ2-7
V gene: TRBV12-3/TRBV12-4

CDR3 protein: CASSSRTGPTDTQYF
J gene: TRBJ2-3
V gene: TRBV5-1

CDR3 protein: CSGGESYEQYF
J gene: TRBJ2-7
V gene: TRBV29-1

CDR3 protein: CASSSLYAGQANTGELFF
J gene: TRBJ2-2
V gene: TRBV28

CDR3 protein: CASSVGLADQETQYF
J gene: TRBJ2-5
V gene: TRBV9

CDR3 protein: CASSAWGGIGNEQFF
J gene: TRBJ2-1
V gene: TRBV25-1

CDR3 protein: CASQGQVGETQYF
J gene: TRBJ2-5
V gene: TRBV9

CDR3 protein: CASRLDRGGYGYTF
J gene: TRBJ1-2
V gene: TRBV12-3/TRBV12-4

CDR3 protein: CASSLGSPGLAGADTQYF
J gene: TRBJ2-3
V gene: TRBV11-3

CDR3 protein: CASKLGLWVDEQYF
J gene: TRBJ2-7
V gene: TRBV12-3/TRBV12-4

CDR3 protein: CASRHYSGTRSEYF
J gene: TRBJ2-3
V gene: TRBV7-9

CDR3 protein: CASSPTAVPEAFF
J gene: TRBJ1-1
V gene: TRBV5-1

CDR3 protein: CASSRDRLQETQYF
J gene: TRBJ2-5
V gene: TRBV28

CDR3 protein: CASSYLGQQNSQYF
J gene: TRBJ2-4
V gene: TRBV6-5

CDR3 protein: CASRNLAGGSTDTQYF
J gene: TRBJ2-3
V gene: TRBV12-3/TRBV12-4

CDR3 protein: CATSPTGPYNEQFF
J gene: TRBJ2-1
V gene: TRBV24-1

CDR3 protein: CASRIRQNEQFF
J gene: TRBJ2-1
V gene: TRBV28